This T cell receptor beta chain is drawn from a study of PD-L1 blockade in urothelial cancer. Whole-study context: The researchers analyzed blood 3 weeks (second dose) and 6 weeks after treatment start.

Trimming stripped 7 bases from V and 0 bases from J, with 12 bases between. CDR1 is ENHRY, CDR2 SYGVKD, per germline. The CDR3 length is 15 residues. Time point denoted: pretreatment peripheral blood. Patients had urothelial carcinoma that was locally advanced or metastatic. This clone was detected only once. Its matching antigen is unknown. The method was immunoSEQ multiplex PCR; TCRdb's version includes in-frame clones alone and lacks a portion of them. Of fewer than 85,000 clones detected, 80% to 85% appear once; the ten largest clones hold approximately 10%. General study results and limits: Below-median pretreatment blood TCR clonality was associated with improved progression-free and overall survival.

This sequence joins TRBV10-3 and TRBJ1-4; tentative D call: TRBD1 (5 bases). This receptor was obtained from a woman in her seventies with urothelial cancer. Sequences were derived from PBMCs, sampled around atezolizumab (anti-PD-L1) treatment. CDR3 loop: CAIKSGTATNEKLFF. In nucleotides, the CDR3 is TGTGCCATCAAGTCCGGGACTGCAACTAATGAAAAACTGTTTTTT.